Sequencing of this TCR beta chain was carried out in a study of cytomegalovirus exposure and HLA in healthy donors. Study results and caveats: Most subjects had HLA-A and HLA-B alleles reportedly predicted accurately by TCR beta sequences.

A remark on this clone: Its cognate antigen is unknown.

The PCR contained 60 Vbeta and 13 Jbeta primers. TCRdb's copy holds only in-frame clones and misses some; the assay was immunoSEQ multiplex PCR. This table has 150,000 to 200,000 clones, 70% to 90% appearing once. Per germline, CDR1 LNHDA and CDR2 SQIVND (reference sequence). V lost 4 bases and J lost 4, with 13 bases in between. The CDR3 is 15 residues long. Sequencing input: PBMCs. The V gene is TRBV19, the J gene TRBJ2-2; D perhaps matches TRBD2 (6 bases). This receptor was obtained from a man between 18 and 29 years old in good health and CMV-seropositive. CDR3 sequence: CASSRDLAGTGELFF. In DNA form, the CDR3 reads TGTGCCAGTAGTAGGGACTTGGCGGGCACCGGGGAGCTGTTTTTT. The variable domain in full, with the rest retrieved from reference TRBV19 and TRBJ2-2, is DGGITQSPKYLFRKEGQNVTLSCEQNLNHDAMYWYRQDPGQGLRLIYYSQIVNDFQKGDIAEGYSVSREKKESFPLTVTSAQKNPTAFYLCASSRDLAGTGELFFGEGSRLTVL.